These T cell receptor beta chains were read from a single sample in a study of T-cell memory formation after mild COVID-19. TCRdb recomputed calls from the 5' RACE reads with MiXCR, one row per CDR3 protein. In the table there are 250,000 to 350,000 distinct CDR3 sequences, roughly 19% of which are singletons. The sample consisted of PBMCs or a T cell subset sorted from them (not recorded which). The receptors derive from a man aged 18 to 29 who had mild COVID-19 (a few samples of this study predate the infection). Cell type and time point are not known. Each CDR3 is given with its conserved first and last residue. Fields, in order: clone size, V gene, D gene, J gene, CDR3 DNA, CDR3 protein. D genes are given only for firm matches. For some rows the clone size is stated as once, few or many, or as a class when expanded; others skip it.

>-|TRBV20-1|-|TRBJ1-1
TGCAGTGTTAAGGCGGAGAACAAGGAGGAAGCTTTCTTT
CSVKAENKEEAFF
>few|TRBV4-1|-|TRBJ2-1
TGCGCCAGCAGCCAAGAACTGAGCAATGAGCAGTTCTTC
CASSQELSNEQFF
>few|TRBV6-5|TRBD1|TRBJ1-2
TGTGCCAGCAGTGCAAGGACAGGGGGCGCTGGTTATGGCTACACCTTC
CASSARTGGAGYGYTF
>-|TRBV28|-|TRBJ1-5
TGTGCCAGCCAGGGTAATCAGCCCCAGCATTTT
CASQGNQPQHF
>few|TRBV6-2/TRBV6-3|-|TRBJ2-3
TGTGCCAGCAATGGAGGAAGGACAGATACGCAGTATTTT
CASNGGRTDTQYF
>few|TRBV11-2|-|TRBJ2-1
TGTGCCAGCAGCTTAGATCTGGAGGATGAGCAGTTCTTC
CASSLDLEDEQFF
>-|TRBV10-2|-|TRBJ2-5
TGCGCCAGCAAGTTGGGCGTTCAAGAGACCCAGTACTTC
CASKLGVQETQYF
>-|TRBV7-6|TRBD2|TRBJ2-3
TGTGCCAGCAGCCCACGAGGGAGAACGGGGGGGACAGATACGCAGTATTTT
CASSPRGRTGGTDTQYF
>-|TRBV19|-|TRBJ1-5
TGTGCCAGTAGTATCCTACGTATAGCCAACAGGGATCAGCCCCAGCATTTT
CASSILRIANRDQPQHF
>many|TRBV12-3/TRBV12-4|TRBD2|TRBJ2-5
TGTGCCAGCAGTCTTAGCGGGGGCCAAGAGACCCAGTACTTC
CASSLSGGQETQYF
>many|TRBV5-1|TRBD1|TRBJ2-2
TGCGCCAGCAACAGGGGAACCGGGGAGCTGTTTTTT
CASNRGTGELFF
>many|TRBV7-9|-|TRBJ2-3
TGTGCCAGCAGCGCAGGTGGGGATACGCAGTATTTT
CASSAGGDTQYF
>-|TRBV7-6|-|TRBJ2-3
TGTGCCAGCACCCCGGCCCCGGGCACAGATACGCAGTATTTT
CASTPAPGTDTQYF
>-|TRBV5-1|-|TRBJ2-1
TGCGCCAGCAGCTTGGGGAGTTTCAACGGTGAGCAGTTCTTC
CASSLGSFNGEQFF
>-|TRBV2|-|TRBJ1-3
TGTGCCAGCAGTCCTCGACTGGTATACTCTGGAAACACCATATATTTT
CASSPRLVYSGNTIYF
>few|TRBV7-3|-|TRBJ2-3
TGTGCCAGCAGCCTCCAGTCCGGCGCAGATACGCAGTATTTT
CASSLQSGADTQYF